This T cell receptor beta chain was profiled in a study of blood T cell repertoires in COVID-19. Across the study: Acute and convalescent COVID-19 samples came from the United States, Italy and Spain.

Original processing methods: Nucleated cell number was recorded as an estimate derived from reference gene primer amplification. Clones were sequenced by immunoSEQ multiplex PCR, and TCRdb holds only the in-frame ones, with some missing. The DNA gave D and trimming, while V, J and clone size come from that table. The profile covers roughly 280,000 clones, with around 83% appearing a single time and approximately 4% taken by the ten largest. Trimming pared 3 bases from V and 8 bases from J, leaving 19 bases between. The germline V gene encodes CDR1 MNHNS and CDR2 SASEGT. This CDR3 has 16 amino acids. J is TRBJ1-4 and V is TRBV6-1; D gene unclear. The origin of this receptor is a man between 18 and 29 years old with active or convalescent COVID-19. The sequenced sample was peripheral blood. The CDR3 DNA sequence: TGTGCCAGCAGTGAGGTAGGAGGGTTGCGAGTAGAAAAACTGTTTTTT. It yields the protein CASSEVGGLRVEKLFF.